This is a list of T cell receptor beta chains from one sample in a study of T cell changes during pregnancy in multiple sclerosis. Using immunoSEQ multiplex PCR, the repertoire was profiled, and TCRdb retains in-frame clones only, with some absent. The table lists about 44,000 clones, about 96% of them singletons. Sequencing was performed on peripheral blood, taken in the second trimester of pregnancy. Every receptor here comes from a female donor with multiple sclerosis, enrolled in a pregnancy study. The CDR3 runs from the conserved cysteine through the conserved F or W. Each record gives: J gene, D gene, clone size, V gene, CDR3 DNA, CDR3 protein. A D gene is named only where the DNA matches it firmly. Size is omitted from some rows. Given values are once, few, many or a class for expanded clones.

J: TRBJ2-1; D: TRBD2; size: .; V: TRBV11-2; DNA: TGTGCCAGCAGACTAGCGGCAGCCTACAATGAGCAGTTCTTC; CDR3: CASRLAAAYNEQFF
J: TRBJ2-1; D: TRBD1; size: .; V: TRBV5-4; DNA: TGTGCCAGCAGCCCCGGGAAAGGGGGCCACAATGAGCAGTTCTTC; CDR3: CASSPGKGGHNEQFF
J: TRBJ2-3; D: TRBD2; size: .; V: TRBV6-5; DNA: TGTGCCAGCAGTTACCTAGCGGGAGGGTCAGATACGCAGTATTTT; CDR3: CASSYLAGGSDTQYF
J: TRBJ2-1; D: TRBD2; size: .; V: TRBV27; DNA: TGTGCCAGCAGTTTATCGGCGGGAGACTCCTACAATGAGCAGTTCTTC; CDR3: CASSLSAGDSYNEQFF
J: TRBJ2-1; D: TRBD2; size: .; V: TRBV6-1; DNA: TGTGCCAGCAGTGCGACTAGCGGGAGTGCCTACTCCTACAATGAGCAGTTCTTC; CDR3: CASSATSGSAYSYNEQFF
J: TRBJ2-2; D: .; size: .; V: TRBV5-1; DNA: TGCGCCAGCAGCTTGGAGGGGGACGCCGGGGAGCTGTTTTTT; CDR3: CASSLEGDAGELFF
J: TRBJ1-5; D: .; size: .; V: TRBV7-9; DNA: TGTGCCAGCAGCGTCAATAGCAATCAGCCCCAGCATTTT; CDR3: CASSVNSNQPQHF
J: TRBJ2-2; D: .; size: .; V: TRBV14; DNA: TGTGCCAGCAGAGTGGGCTCCTATAACACCGGGGAGCTGTTTTTT; CDR3: CASRVGSYNTGELFF
J: TRBJ2-7; D: .; size: .; V: TRBV27; DNA: TGTGCCAGCAGTTTCAGAGGAGGTTTTGCCTACGAGCAGTACTTC; CDR3: CASSFRGGFAYEQYF
J: TRBJ2-7; D: TRBD1; size: .; V: TRBV19; DNA: TGTGCCAGTACCACCGGGACAGGGAGCTCCTACGAGCAGTACTTC; CDR3: CASTTGTGSSYEQYF
J: TRBJ1-2; D: .; size: .; V: TRBV14; DNA: TGTGCCAGCAGCCTCGCCAGCACAGGGAAGGGCTACACCTTC; CDR3: CASSLASTGKGYTF
J: TRBJ1-2; D: .; size: .; V: TRBV14; DNA: TGTGCCAGCAGCCAAGGTGGCAGGGATTACTATGGCTACACCTTC; CDR3: CASSQGGRDYYGYTF
J: TRBJ1-1; D: .; size: once; V: TRBV10-1; DNA: TGCGCCAGCAGTGAGGGGGGAGGTACTGAAGCTTTCTTT; CDR3: CASSEGGGTEAFF
J: TRBJ1-3; D: .; size: .; V: TRBV25-1; DNA: TGTGCCAGCGTTGACAGCGCCTCTGGAAACACCATATATTTT; CDR3: CASVDSASGNTIYF
J: TRBJ2-3; D: TRBD2; size: once; V: TRBV9; DNA: TGTGCCAGCAGCTTCGGGACTAGCGGGGGGGCCGCAGATACGCAGTATTTT; CDR3: CASSFGTSGGAADTQYF
J: TRBJ2-3; D: .; size: .; V: TRBV6-4; DNA: TGTGCCAGCACTCCTCCCAAGGGCGGGGATACGCAGTATTTT; CDR3: CASTPPKGGDTQYF
J: TRBJ1-5; D: .; size: .; V: TRBV18; DNA: TGTGCCAGCTCACCACCAGGAGGGCAGCCCCAGCATTTT; CDR3: CASSPPGGQPQHF
J: TRBJ2-1; D: TRBD1; size: .; V: TRBV25-1; DNA: TGTGCCAGCAGTGAATACTCCCCGGACAGGGAGCTCTACAATGAGCAGTTCTTC; CDR3: CASSEYSPDRELYNEQFF
J: TRBJ2-1; D: .; size: .; V: TRBV5-1; DNA: TGCGCCAGCACACGGTCTCGTCAGGGCAATGAGCAGTTCTTC; CDR3: CASTRSRQGNEQFF
J: TRBJ2-2; D: .; size: .; V: TRBV4-1; DNA: TGCGCCAGCAGCCAAGTGGGGGGAGAGCTGTTTTTT; CDR3: CASSQVGGELFF
J: TRBJ2-7; D: .; size: .; V: TRBV30; DNA: TGTGCCTGGACTCGGGACTACGAGCAGTACTTC; CDR3: CAWTRDYEQYF
J: TRBJ1-6; D: TRBD1; size: .; V: TRBV14; DNA: TGTGCCAGCAGCGCGTACAGGGGGCGTAATTCACCCCTCCACTTT; CDR3: CASSAYRGRNSPLHF